The clone carrying this T cell receptor beta chain was counted ten times or more. V shed 2 bases and J shed 1 base, with 11 bases lying between them. In germline, CDR1 is LGHDT, CDR2 YNNKEL (reference sequence). There are 15 residues in the CDR3. TCR beta CDR3 region amplification was performed from RNA transcripts. TCR CDR3 underwent first-round RT-PCR with the HTBI primer set. TCRdb independently ran MiXCR on the multiplex PCR reads; one entry per CDR3 protein. The table has fewer than 450,000 distinct CDR3 sequences, roughly 15% seen once. These data belong to a study of T cells in Graves' hyperthyroidism and ophthalmopathy.

Sequenced material: blood. J is TRBJ1-1 and V is TRBV3-1; no firm D call. The sequence was obtained from an older woman with Graves' ophthalmopathy. CDR3 sequence: CASSQYVSGNTEAFF. Here the CDR3 DNA reads TGTGCCAGCAGCCAATACGTCAGTGGGAACACTGAAGCTTTCTTT.